The source of this T cell receptor beta chain is a study of cytomegalovirus exposure and HLA in healthy donors. The PCR used 60 Vbeta and 13 Jbeta primers. Profiling relied on immunoSEQ multiplex PCR, and the TCRdb table lists in-frame clones only, not all of them. The data show about 92,000 clones, with 55% to 75% seen just once and 2.7% held by the top ten. The study's findings and limits: The authors later found most CMV-associated TCR beta chains appeared HLA-restricted. Links to common viral pathogens appeared, in a later analysis, for several of the most significant clusters. High sensitivity and specificity were reportedly achieved when the classifier diagnosed cytomegalovirus status. Across donors, presence/absence analyses took sequencing depth to be roughly uniform.

The germline CDR1 and CDR2 sequences are SGDLS and YYNGEE. With 2 bases removed from V and 0 bases from J, the gap between germline ends came to 8 bases. The CDR3 length is 14 residues. A note on this clone: Its antigen is unidentified.

This rearrangement joins TRBV9 to TRBJ1-1; TRBD1 might be the D (5 bases). This clonotype was obtained from a man aged 50 to 59 in good health and CMV-seronegative. Specimen: PBMCs. CDR3 sequence: CASSVDTLNTEAFF. DNA for the CDR3: TGTGCCAGCAGCGTGGACACTCTGAACACTGAAGCTTTCTTT.